The 9 T cell receptor beta chains reported below all come from one sample, sequenced in a study of T cell responses to AZD1222 COVID-19 vaccine. Profiled with immunoSEQ multiplex PCR; TCRdb holds only in-frame clones, not every one. Among about 120,000 clones, around nine tenths were seen once, and the ten largest hold less than 4%. The sample in question was peripheral blood, obtained 28 days after the second AZD1222 dose. These receptors originate from an adult who received the AZD1222 COVID-19 vaccine.

This clone was counted once. The V call is TRBV29-1, the J call TRBJ2-2, with D perhaps assigned TRBD1 or TRBD2 (5 bases each). This CDR3 has 14 residues. V lost 3 bases to trimming and J lost 7 bases, with 15 bases between them. The germline gives CDR1 SQVTM, CDR2 ANQGSEA. The CDR3 reads CSVDMAGTGGELFF. The CDR3, as DNA: TGCAGCGTTGATATGGCAGGGACGGGCGGGGAGCTGTTTTTT.

This clone was picked up one time. The chain is built from TRBV7-3 and TRBJ2-5; 8 bases agree with TRBD2. Germline values: CDR1 SGHTA, CDR2 FQGTGA. The J segment lost 2 bases and the V segment lost 6 bases, leaving 11 bases of the junction unmatched. The CDR3 totals 16 residues. CDR3 loop: CASSLGTRGPQETQYF. The CDR3 bases are TGTGCCAGCAGTCTCGGGACTAGGGGCCCACAAGAGACCCAGTACTTC.

The rearrangement uses TRBV7-2 and TRBJ2-5; 7 nucleotides agree with TRBD2. Germline V CDR1 and CDR2: SGHTA, FQGNSA. V trimming: 4 bases; J trimming: 2 bases; junction bases outside the gene matches: 7. The CDR3 is made up of 15 amino acids. The CDR3 is CASSSVAGLQETQYF. Written as DNA, the CDR3 is TGTGCCAGCAGCTCCGTAGCGGGTCTTCAAGAGACCCAGTACTTC.

The chain recombines TRBV19 with TRBJ1-3; 8 bases align to TRBD1. Germline loops: CDR1 LNHDA, CDR2 SQIVND (reference sequence). Losses at the gene ends were 8 bases for V and 0 bases for J; bases not matched to a gene: 6. The CDR3 loop spans 15 amino acids. CDR3 nucleotides: TGTGCCAGTTCCCGGACAGGGCTCTCTGGAAACACCATATATTTT. Its translation: CASSRTGLSGNTIYF.

The rearrangement joins TRBV12-3 or TRBV12-4 to TRBJ2-1; D remains unclear. CDR3 length: 12 amino acids. Trimming removed 3 bases at V and 4 bases at J, with 4 bases between. The CDR3 coding sequence is TGTGCCAGCAGTTTTGTGTACAATGAGCAGTTCTTC. Its protein is CASSFVYNEQFF.

This chain uses TRBV7-6 with TRBJ1-4; the D gene is possibly TRBD1 (5 bases). Germline V gene data show CDR1 as SGHVS and CDR2 as FNYEAQ. V dropped 1 base and J dropped 7 bases, with 13 bases sitting between them. The CDR3 spans 15 residues. The CDR3: CASSLESSDSEKLFF. The CDR3 coding sequence is TGTGCCAGCAGCTTAGAGTCGAGCGACAGTGAAAAACTGTTTTTT.

The V call is TRBV7-8, the J call TRBJ2-1, with TRBD2 matching over 10 bases. Germline CDR1 is SGHVS and CDR2 is FQNEAQ. Trimming at V came to 1 base and at J to 7 bases, leaving 4 bases not matched to a gene. The CDR3 loop spans 15 amino acids. As DNA, the CDR3 is TGTGCCAGCAGCTTAGAAGCGGGGGGGCGGAATGAGCAGTTCTTC. The encoded protein is CASSLEAGGRNEQFF. Filled out from reference TRBV7-8 and TRBJ2-1, the complete variable domain reads GAGVSQSPRYKVAKRGQDVALRCDPISGHVSLFWYQQALGQGPEFLTYFQNEAQLDKSGLPSDRFFAERPEGSVSTLKIQRTQQEDSAVYLCASSLEAGGRNEQFFGPGTRLTVL.

Details on this clone: Sequence at one end of the junction differs from germline and may be a read error. V and J are TRBV10-3 and TRBJ1-1; no definite D call. Looked up from germline, CDR1 is ENHRY and CDR2 is SYGVKD. The CDR3 runs to 12 residues. The CDR3, as DNA: TGTGCCACCAGTGACGTTTTCTCTGAAGCTTTCTTT. This translates into CATSDVFSEAFF.

This chain links TRBV25-1 with TRBJ1-1; D remains unclear. Germline V gene data show CDR1 as MGHDK and CDR2 as SYGVNS. V was trimmed by 6 bases and J by 0 bases, leaving 17 bases between them. The CDR3 loop spans 16 amino acids. The chain's CDR3 is CASRFEKAPLNTEAFF. DNA for the CDR3: TGTGCCAGCAGGTTTGAGAAAGCCCCCCTGAACACTGAAGCTTTCTTT.